Listed here are 6 T cell receptor beta chains from one sample, sequenced in a study of blood T cell repertoires in COVID-19. Sequenced by immunoSEQ multiplex PCR; TCRdb stores in-frame clones only, minus some. The sample includes about 160,000 clones, approximately 92% of them seen just once. The sequenced sample was peripheral blood. The origin of the receptors is a young man with COVID-19, enrolled during active disease.

Only a few counts were recorded for this clone. The V and J genes are TRBV6-5 and TRBJ2-2; D call uncertain. Germline V gene sequence: CDR1 MNHEY, CDR2 SVGAGI. Trimming stripped 2 bases from V and 7 bases from J, with 11 bases between. The CDR3 spans 14 residues. The CDR3 sequence: CASSYRQINGELFF. The CDR3 nucleotides are TGTGCCAGCAGTTACAGACAAATTAACGGGGAGCTGTTTTTT.

The V call is TRBV18, the J call TRBJ2-2; D is perhaps TRBD1 (5 bases). Germline CDR1 reads KGHSH; CDR2 reads LQKENI. V gave up 1 base and J gave up 0 bases, with 24 bases separating them. The CDR3 has 21 residues. CDR3 protein: CASSPLRGLVGRIANTGELFF. CDR3 nucleotides: TGTGCCAGCTCACCACTCCGAGGCCTGGTGGGGCGCATCGCGAACACCGGGGAGCTGTTTTTT.

This sequence joins TRBV29-1 and TRBJ2-2; tentatively, D is TRBD2 (6 bases). V was cut by 4 bases and J by 0 bases, with 9 bases left in between. The CDR3 is made up of 14 amino acids. Germline V gene lookup returns CDR1 SQVTM and CDR2 ANQGSEA. In DNA, the CDR3 is TGCAGCGTTGGCGGGGCCTCGAACACCGGGGAGCTGTTTTTT. The encoded protein is CSVGGASNTGELFF.

The chain employs TRBV18 and TRBJ2-7; D might be TRBD1 (5 bases). V lost 2 bases and J lost 0, with 14 bases in between. This CDR3 is built from 16 residues. CDR1 KGHSH and CDR2 LQKENI come from the germline V gene. The CDR3 region has the DNA TGTGCCAGCTCACCAGAACTTGTAGGGGACTCCTACGAGCAGTACTTC. As protein: CASSPELVGDSYEQYF. Drawing the rest from reference TRBV18 and TRBJ2-7, the complete variable domain is NAGVMQNPRHLVRRRGQEARLRCSPMKGHSHVYWYRQLPEEGLKFMVYLQKENIIDESGMPKERFSAEFPKEGPSILRIQQVVRGDSAAYFCASSPELVGDSYEQYFGPGTRLTVT.

The chain joins TRBV7-2 to TRBJ2-2; a weak D match, TRBD1 (5 bases). Germline assignment: CDR1 SGHTA and CDR2 FQGNSA. V was cut by 5 bases and J by 2 bases, with 15 bases left in between. The CDR3 contains 16 residues. CDR3 sequence: CASSLGPPANTGELFF. CDR3 coding DNA: TGTGCCAGCAGCCTGGGGCCCCCAGCAAACACCGGGGAGCTGTTTTTT.

This chain uses TRBV9 with TRBJ2-1; 9 bases line up with TRBD2. Per the germline V gene, CDR1 is SGDLS and CDR2 is YYNGEE. With V trimmed by 0 bases and J by 2 bases, 3 bases remained unmatched. This CDR3 is built from 16 residues. CDR3 bases: TGTGCCAGCAGCGTAGGGGGACTAGCTACCTACAATGAGCAGTTCTTC. It yields the protein CASSVGGLATYNEQFF.